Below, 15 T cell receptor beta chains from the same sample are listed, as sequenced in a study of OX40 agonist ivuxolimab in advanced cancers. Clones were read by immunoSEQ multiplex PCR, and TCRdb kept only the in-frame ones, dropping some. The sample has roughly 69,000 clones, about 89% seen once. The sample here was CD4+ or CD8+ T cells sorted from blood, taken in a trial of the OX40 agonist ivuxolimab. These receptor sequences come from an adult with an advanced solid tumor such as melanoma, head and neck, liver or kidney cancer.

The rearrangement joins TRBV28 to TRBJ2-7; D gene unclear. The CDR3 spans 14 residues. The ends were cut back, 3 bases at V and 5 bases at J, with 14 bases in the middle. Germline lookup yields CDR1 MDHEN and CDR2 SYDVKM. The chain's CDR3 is CASSFSRVSNEQYF. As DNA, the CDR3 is TGTGCCAGCAGTTTTTCAAGGGTCAGTAACGAGCAGTACTTC.

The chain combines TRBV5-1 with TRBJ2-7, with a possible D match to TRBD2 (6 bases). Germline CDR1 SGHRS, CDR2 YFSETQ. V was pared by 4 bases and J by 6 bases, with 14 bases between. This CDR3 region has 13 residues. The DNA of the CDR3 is TGCGCCAGCAGCCCATCCGGGGGAAGCGAGCAGTACTTC. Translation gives CASSPSGGSEQYF. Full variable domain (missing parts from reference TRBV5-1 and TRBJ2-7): KAGVTQTPRYLIKTRGQQVTLSCSPISGHRSVSWYQQTPGQGLQFLFEYFSETQRNKGNFPGRFSGRQFSNSRSEMNVSTLELGDSALYLCASSPSGGSEQYFGPGTRLTVT.

DNA of the CDR3: TGTGCCAGCAGCTCGGGAGGATTCTACGAGCAGTACTTC. Translated: CASSSGGFYEQYF. The chain is built from TRBV7-9 and TRBJ2-7; 7 bases align to TRBD2. Trimming at V came to 4 bases and at J to 3 bases, leaving 3 bases not matched to a gene. Per germline, CDR1 SEHNR and CDR2 FQNEAQ (reference sequence). CDR3 length equals 13 residues.

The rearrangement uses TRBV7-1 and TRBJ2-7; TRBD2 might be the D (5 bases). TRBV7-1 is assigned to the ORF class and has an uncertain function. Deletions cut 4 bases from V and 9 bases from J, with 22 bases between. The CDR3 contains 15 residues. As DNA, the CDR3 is TGTGCCAGCAGCTTAGGAGGCCTCGGCCAAACGAGGCAGTACTTC. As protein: CASSLGGLGQTRQYF.

The DNA of the CDR3 is TGCAGCGTCTTACTAGCGGGGTCCTACAATGAGCAGTTCTTC. This sequence encodes CSVLLAGSYNEQFF. The J gene is TRBJ2-1, the V gene TRBV29-1; 10 bases line up with TRBD2. CDR3 length: 14 amino acids. Germline-derived CDR1 and CDR2 are SQVTM and ANQGSEA. V was pared by 6 bases and J by 1 base, with 3 bases of the junction left unmatched.

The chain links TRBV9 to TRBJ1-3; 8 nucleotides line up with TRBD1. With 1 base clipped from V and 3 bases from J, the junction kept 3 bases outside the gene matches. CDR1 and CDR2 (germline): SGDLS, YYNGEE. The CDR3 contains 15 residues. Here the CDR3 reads CASSVKQGGGNTIYF. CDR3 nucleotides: TGTGCCAGCAGCGTAAAACAGGGGGGTGGAAACACCATATATTTT. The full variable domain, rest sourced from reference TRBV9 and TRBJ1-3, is DSGVTQTPKHLITATGQRVTLRCSPRSGDLSVYWYQQSLDQGLQFLIQYYNGEERAKGNILERFSAQQFPDLHSELNLSSLELGDSALYFCASSVKQGGGNTIYFGEGSWLTVV.

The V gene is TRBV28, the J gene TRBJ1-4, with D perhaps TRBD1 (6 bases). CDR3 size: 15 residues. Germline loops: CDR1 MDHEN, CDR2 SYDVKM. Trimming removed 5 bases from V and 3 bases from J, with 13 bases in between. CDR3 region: CASSGPGGANEKLFF. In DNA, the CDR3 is TGTGCCAGCAGTGGCCCCGGGGGCGCTAATGAAAAACTGTTTTTT.

Written as DNA, the CDR3 is TGTGCCAGTACCTCCGGGACAGGGTATGGCGATGAGCAGTTCTTC. Translated, it gives CASTSGTGYGDEQFF. V gene TRBV19 combines with J gene TRBJ2-1, with 9 bases identical to TRBD1. Germline loops: CDR1 LNHDA, CDR2 SQIVND (reference sequence). The CDR3 contains 15 residues. With V trimmed by 7 bases and J by 8 bases, 12 bases remained unmatched.

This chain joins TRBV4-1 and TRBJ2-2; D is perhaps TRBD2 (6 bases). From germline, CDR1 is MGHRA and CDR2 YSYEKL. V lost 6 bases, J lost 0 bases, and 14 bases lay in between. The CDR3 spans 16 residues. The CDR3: CASRALAGSNTGELFF. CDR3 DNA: TGCGCCAGCAGGGCTTTGGCGGGGTCGAACACCGGGGAGCTGTTTTTT.

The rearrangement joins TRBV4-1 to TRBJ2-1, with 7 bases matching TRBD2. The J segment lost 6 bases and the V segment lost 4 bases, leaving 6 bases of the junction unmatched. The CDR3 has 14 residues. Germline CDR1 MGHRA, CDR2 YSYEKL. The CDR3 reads CASSPQSGINEQFF. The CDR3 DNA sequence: TGCGCCAGCAGCCCTCAGAGCGGGATCAATGAGCAGTTCTTC.

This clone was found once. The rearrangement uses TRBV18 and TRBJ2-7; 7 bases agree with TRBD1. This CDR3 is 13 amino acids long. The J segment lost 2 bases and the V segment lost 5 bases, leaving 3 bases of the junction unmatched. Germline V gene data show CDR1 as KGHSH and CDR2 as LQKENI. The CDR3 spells CASSTTGTYEQYF. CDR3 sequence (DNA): TGTGCCAGCTCAACGACAGGGACCTACGAGCAGTACTTC.

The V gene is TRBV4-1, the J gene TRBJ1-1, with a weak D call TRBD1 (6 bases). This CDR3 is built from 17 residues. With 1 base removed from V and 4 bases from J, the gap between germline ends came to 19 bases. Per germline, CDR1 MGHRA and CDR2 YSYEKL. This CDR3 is CASSQGSWAGGGTEAFF. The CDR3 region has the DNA TGCGCCAGCAGCCAAGGATCCTGGGCCGGGGGCGGCACTGAAGCTTTCTTT.

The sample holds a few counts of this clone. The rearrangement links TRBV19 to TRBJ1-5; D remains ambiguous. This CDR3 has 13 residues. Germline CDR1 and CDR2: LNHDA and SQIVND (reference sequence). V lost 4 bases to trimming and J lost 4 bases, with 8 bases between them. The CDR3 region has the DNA TGTGCCAGTAGTACGGTGGGGAATCAGCCCCAGCATTTT. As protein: CASSTVGNQPQHF.

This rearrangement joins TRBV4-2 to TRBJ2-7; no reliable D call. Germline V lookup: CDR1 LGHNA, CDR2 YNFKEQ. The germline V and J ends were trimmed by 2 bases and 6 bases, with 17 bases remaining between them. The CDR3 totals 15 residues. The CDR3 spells CASSQSGFLLGEQYF. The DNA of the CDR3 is TGTGCCAGCAGCCAAAGTGGGTTTCTCCTTGGCGAGCAGTACTTC.

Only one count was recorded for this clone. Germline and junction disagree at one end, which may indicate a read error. For the CDR3, the DNA is TGTGCCAGCAGCTTGGGCGGGAGGGAGTACTTC. Its protein is CASSLGGREYF. The chain links TRBV5-3 to TRBJ2-7, with 9 bases aligning to TRBD2. TRBV5-3 is assigned to the ORF class and has an uncertain function. The CDR3 is made up of 11 amino acids.